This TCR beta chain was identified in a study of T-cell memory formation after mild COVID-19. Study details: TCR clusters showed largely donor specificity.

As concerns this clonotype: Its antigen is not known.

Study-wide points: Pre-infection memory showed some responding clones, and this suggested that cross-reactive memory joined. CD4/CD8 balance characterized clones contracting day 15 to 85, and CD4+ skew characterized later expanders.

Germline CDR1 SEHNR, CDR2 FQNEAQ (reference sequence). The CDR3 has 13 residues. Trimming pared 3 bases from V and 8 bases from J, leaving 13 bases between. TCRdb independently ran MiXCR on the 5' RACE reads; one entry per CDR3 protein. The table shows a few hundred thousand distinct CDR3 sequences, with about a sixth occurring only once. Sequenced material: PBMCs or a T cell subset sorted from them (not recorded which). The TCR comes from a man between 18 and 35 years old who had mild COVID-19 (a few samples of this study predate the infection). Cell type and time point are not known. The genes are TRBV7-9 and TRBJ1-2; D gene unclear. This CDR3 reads CASSFPRADGYTF. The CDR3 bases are TGTGCCAGCAGCTTTCCCCGTGCGGACGGCTACACCTTC.